This is a list of T cell receptor beta chains from one sample in a study of regulatory T cells in long-lasting Graves disease. TCRdb processed the multiplex PCR reads anew with MiXCR; each CDR3 protein has one entry. The data contain over 300,000 distinct CDR3 sequences, about 20% of them singletons. Sequencing used peripheral blood mononuclear cells (PBMCs), obtained when the disease was refractory, from a patient treated with antithyroid drugs. Receptors were obtained from a female donor with Graves disease. Both conserved end residues are part of each CDR3. A D gene is named only where the DNA matches it firmly. Clone size is stated in some rows and not others, as once, few, many or a class when expanded.

clone_size: -; j_call: TRBJ2-7; d_call: TRBD2; v_call: TRBV3-1; cdr3_aa: CASSQVGREGSYEQYF; cdr3_nt: TGTGCCAGCAGCCAAGTGGGGCGGGAGGGCTCCTACGAGCAGTACTTC
clone_size: few; j_call: TRBJ2-7; d_call: -; v_call: TRBV9; cdr3_aa: CASSVGLVGEQYF; cdr3_nt: TGTGCCAGCAGCGTAGGACTCGTGGGCGAGCAGTACTTC
clone_size: -; j_call: TRBJ1-2; d_call: TRBD1; v_call: TRBV5-6; cdr3_aa: CASSPGQLLNYGYTF; cdr3_nt: TGTGCCAGCAGCCCGGGACAGTTGCTTAACTATGGCTACACCTTC
clone_size: -; j_call: TRBJ1-3; d_call: -; v_call: TRBV15; cdr3_aa: CATSDGAGSGNTIYF; cdr3_nt: TGTGCCACCAGCGACGGGGCTGGGTCTGGAAACACCATATATTTT
clone_size: many; j_call: TRBJ1-1; d_call: TRBD1; v_call: TRBV10-3; cdr3_aa: CAIGGTGSTEAFF; cdr3_nt: TGTGCCATCGGGGGGACAGGGAGCACTGAAGCTTTCTTT
clone_size: few; j_call: TRBJ1-1; d_call: -; v_call: TRBV19; cdr3_aa: CASCPGGTEAFF; cdr3_nt: TGTGCCAGCTGTCCGGGGGGCACTGAAGCTTTCTTT
clone_size: many; j_call: TRBJ1-4; d_call: -; v_call: TRBV28; cdr3_aa: CASSFGGLEEKLFF; cdr3_nt: TGTGCCAGCAGTTTCGGAGGGTTGGAAGAAAAACTGTTTTTT
clone_size: many; j_call: TRBJ1-2; d_call: -; v_call: TRBV27; cdr3_aa: CASSPAGLGGYTF; cdr3_nt: TGTGCCAGCAGTCCAGCAGGGCTGGGGGGCTACACCTTC
clone_size: -; j_call: TRBJ2-1; d_call: TRBD1; v_call: TRBV2; cdr3_aa: CASTSGTGTYNEQFF; cdr3_nt: TGTGCCAGCACATCCGGGACAGGGACCTACAATGAGCAGTTCTTC
clone_size: few; j_call: TRBJ1-4; d_call: -; v_call: TRBV30; cdr3_aa: CAWSVYRGTNEKLFF; cdr3_nt: TGTGCCTGGAGTGTATATCGGGGAACTAATGAAAAACTGTTTTTT
clone_size: -; j_call: TRBJ1-1; d_call: TRBD1; v_call: TRBV30; cdr3_aa: CAWSPRQGEKKAFF; cdr3_nt: TGTGCCTGGAGTCCCCGACAGGGGGAAAAGAAAGCTTTCTTT
clone_size: few; j_call: TRBJ1-2; d_call: -; v_call: TRBV5-1; cdr3_aa: CASSLVEGMYGYTF; cdr3_nt: TGCGCCAGCAGCTTGGTTGAAGGGATGTATGGCTACACCTTC
clone_size: many; j_call: TRBJ2-7; d_call: -; v_call: TRBV20-1; cdr3_aa: CSARDRVGSYEQYF; cdr3_nt: TGCAGTGCTAGAGATCGGGTGGGCTCCTACGAGCAGTACTTC
clone_size: few; j_call: TRBJ1-1; d_call: -; v_call: TRBV7-9; cdr3_aa: CASRPSWGTEAFF; cdr3_nt: TGTGCCAGCAGACCCAGCTGGGGCACTGAAGCTTTCTTT
clone_size: few; j_call: TRBJ1-6; d_call: -; v_call: TRBV6-2/TRBV6-3; cdr3_aa: CASSYPRARDKPNSPLHF; cdr3_nt: TGTGCCAGCAGTTACCCGAGGGCACGGGACAAGCCTAATTCACCCCTCCACTTT
clone_size: many; j_call: TRBJ1-2; d_call: -; v_call: TRBV12-3/TRBV12-4; cdr3_aa: CAADSPYGYTF; cdr3_nt: TGTGCCGCTGACTCTCCCTATGGCTACACCTTC
clone_size: many; j_call: TRBJ2-7; d_call: -; v_call: TRBV5-1; cdr3_aa: CASSPGSSLARGYEQYF; cdr3_nt: TGCGCCAGCAGCCCTGGGTCCTCCCTTGCTAGGGGATACGAGCAGTACTTC
clone_size: many; j_call: TRBJ2-5; d_call: TRBD2; v_call: TRBV7-2; cdr3_aa: CASSFRGGETQYF; cdr3_nt: TGTGCCAGCAGTTTCCGGGGGGGAGAGACCCAGTACTTC
clone_size: -; j_call: TRBJ2-6; d_call: TRBD2; v_call: TRBV12-3/TRBV12-4; cdr3_aa: CASRAASGRAVTSGASVLTF; cdr3_nt: TGTGCCAGCAGGGCGGCTAGCGGGAGGGCCGTCACCTCTGGGGCCAGCGTCCTGACTTTC
clone_size: -; j_call: TRBJ1-6; d_call: -; v_call: TRBV12-5; cdr3_aa: CASGSRTSSPLHF; cdr3_nt: TGTGCTAGTGGTTCGAGGACGAGCTCACCCCTCCACTTT
clone_size: many; j_call: TRBJ2-7; d_call: -; v_call: TRBV2; cdr3_aa: CASSPRLVWDYEQYF; cdr3_nt: TGTGCCAGCAGTCCCCGACTAGTTTGGGACTACGAGCAGTACTTC
clone_size: -; j_call: TRBJ1-5; d_call: -; v_call: TRBV19; cdr3_aa: CASSIVGLETYSNQPQHF; cdr3_nt: TGTGCCAGTAGTATAGTGGGACTTGAGACTTATAGCAATCAGCCCCAGCATTTT